This T cell receptor beta chain was identified during a study of vaccination and CD4 T cells after COVID-19 (dated 2022 in TCRdb). At the level of the whole study: SARS-CoV-2 positivity had been established in the convalescent patients by nasal swab PCR, and mild disease was recorded in some 10 of these patients and severe disease in one. For stimulating the cultures, overlapping spike peptide pools were used, derived from SARS-CoV-2 as well as from the common cold coronaviruses HCoV-NL63, HCoV-OC43 and HCoV-229E. Control cultures used a CEFX viral epitope pool as positive control, an HIV-1 Nef peptide pool as negative control, or no peptide. Post-COVID blood samples from convalescent patients were collected a median of roughly 100 days after diagnosis, with a range of 35 to 161 days. In roughly eleven COVID-19 convalescent patients and 4 infection-naive healthy vaccine recipients, the spike-specific CD4+ TCR repertoire before mRNA vaccination was compared with the repertoire after mRNA vaccination. The convalescent cohort included six males and four females, with two Hispanic individuals, seven Caucasians, two Asians and one multiracial person. Post-vaccine blood samples were collected a median of around 10 weeks after the second vaccine dose, ranging from about 13 to 241 days. Each participant got two doses of either the Pfizer-BioNTech BNT162b2 vaccine (n=8) or the Moderna mRNA-1273 vaccine (n=2).

The library was made by PCR. At the Johns Hopkins FTIC core, DNA from the cultured CD4+ T cells underwent TCR sequencing with the Oncomine TCR Beta short-read assay. The QIAamp micro DNA kit was used to extract genomic DNA from the cultured CD4+ T cells. Oncomine TCR Beta libraries from cultured CD4+ T cells were pooled with unique dual indexes and sequenced on an Illumina iSeq 100. For the original study's pipeline: Non-productive sequences were removed, and CDR3s not starting with C, not ending with F or W, or shorter than 7 amino acids were discarded. The MANAFEST web application identified antigen-specific clonotypes by comparing peptide-stimulated wells against reference wells and other culture wells. To be called positive, a clone needed an FDR below 0.05, an odds ratio above 5, and a productive frequency above 0.1% in at least two of three replicate wells. A clonotype was classed as cross-reactive if the clonotype showed significant expansion both in SARS-CoV-2 spike wells and in at least one common cold coronavirus spike condition. CDR3 homology was assessed with Levenshtein distances (stringdist) and unrooted phylogenetic trees (ape) in R version 3.6.1. TCRdb trimmed public reads at Q25 via fastp, called clones via MiXCR and kept in-frame beta chains. Every CDR3 protein is listed once, alongside the most common genes and DNA of its rows. The V and J calls and clone size are TCRdb's, not the authors'. The sample profile shows approximately 11,000 distinct CDR3 sequences; roughly 46% of them were found once. The top ten constitute approximately 7% of the sample.

Details on this clonotype: The clone's antigen remains unknown. No base-level quality is on record; no much larger clone is a single base apart.

The germline V gene encodes CDR1 SGHTA and CDR2 FQGNSA. From the cysteine up to the phenylalanine, the CDR3 has a length of 15 residues. The entry retains the CDR3 DNA only, 45 bases that are in frame from base 1. V is shortened by 2 bases, J by 2 bases, and the region joining them spans 13 bases. Overall study outcomes, separate from this receptor: The median count of SARS-CoV-2-reactive clonotypes went up from approximately 20 after infection to a few dozen after vaccination, although the change was not significant. The study included relatively few convalescent patients and did not analyze early timepoints after natural infection. Of the vaccine-specific clones in convalescent patients, 304 of 307, or nearly all, reacted only to SARS-CoV-2 spike and did not cross-react with common cold coronaviruses. In convalescent patients, a median roughly 85% of post-vaccine SARS-CoV-2-reactive clones were detected only after vaccination, and vaccine-specific priming was suggested by this finding.

The intended sense of this specimen's treatment or condition label: roughly 10-day PBMC culture with coronavirus spike peptide pools or control peptides (ViraFEST assay). The ViraFEST assay was used in the study, in which antigen-specific T cells were expanded with peptide pools and expanded clonotypes were subsequently identified by TCR sequencing. The positive SARS-CoV-2 PCR tests of the convalescent patients were dated from March to December 2020, before the Alpha, Beta and Delta variants emerged in the United States. Each well held 2 million to 2.5 million PBMCs cultured with around 9 ug/ml peptide pools in IMDM containing around 5% human AB serum and roughly 10 IU/ml IL-2. Half of the culture medium was replaced with fresh IL-2-containing medium on days 3 and 7. After roughly 9 days of culture, CD4+ T cells were isolated by negative selection with the EasySep CD4+ T cell isolation kit. PBMCs were separated from whole blood using Ficoll-Paque Plus gradient centrifugation and then either used fresh or cryopreserved at -140C. Each culture condition was generally run in triplicate wells.

This sequence originates from a human donor who had recovered from COVID-19. The chain uses TRBV7-2 and TRBJ2-7; possibly the D gene is TRBD2, per 5 matching bases. Sequences were obtained from CD4+ T cells from blood, cultured in vitro. In nucleotides, the sequence is TGTGCCAGCAGCTTAAAATTCGGAGGAGCCTACGAGCAGTACTTC. Translation gives CASSLKFGGAYEQYF.